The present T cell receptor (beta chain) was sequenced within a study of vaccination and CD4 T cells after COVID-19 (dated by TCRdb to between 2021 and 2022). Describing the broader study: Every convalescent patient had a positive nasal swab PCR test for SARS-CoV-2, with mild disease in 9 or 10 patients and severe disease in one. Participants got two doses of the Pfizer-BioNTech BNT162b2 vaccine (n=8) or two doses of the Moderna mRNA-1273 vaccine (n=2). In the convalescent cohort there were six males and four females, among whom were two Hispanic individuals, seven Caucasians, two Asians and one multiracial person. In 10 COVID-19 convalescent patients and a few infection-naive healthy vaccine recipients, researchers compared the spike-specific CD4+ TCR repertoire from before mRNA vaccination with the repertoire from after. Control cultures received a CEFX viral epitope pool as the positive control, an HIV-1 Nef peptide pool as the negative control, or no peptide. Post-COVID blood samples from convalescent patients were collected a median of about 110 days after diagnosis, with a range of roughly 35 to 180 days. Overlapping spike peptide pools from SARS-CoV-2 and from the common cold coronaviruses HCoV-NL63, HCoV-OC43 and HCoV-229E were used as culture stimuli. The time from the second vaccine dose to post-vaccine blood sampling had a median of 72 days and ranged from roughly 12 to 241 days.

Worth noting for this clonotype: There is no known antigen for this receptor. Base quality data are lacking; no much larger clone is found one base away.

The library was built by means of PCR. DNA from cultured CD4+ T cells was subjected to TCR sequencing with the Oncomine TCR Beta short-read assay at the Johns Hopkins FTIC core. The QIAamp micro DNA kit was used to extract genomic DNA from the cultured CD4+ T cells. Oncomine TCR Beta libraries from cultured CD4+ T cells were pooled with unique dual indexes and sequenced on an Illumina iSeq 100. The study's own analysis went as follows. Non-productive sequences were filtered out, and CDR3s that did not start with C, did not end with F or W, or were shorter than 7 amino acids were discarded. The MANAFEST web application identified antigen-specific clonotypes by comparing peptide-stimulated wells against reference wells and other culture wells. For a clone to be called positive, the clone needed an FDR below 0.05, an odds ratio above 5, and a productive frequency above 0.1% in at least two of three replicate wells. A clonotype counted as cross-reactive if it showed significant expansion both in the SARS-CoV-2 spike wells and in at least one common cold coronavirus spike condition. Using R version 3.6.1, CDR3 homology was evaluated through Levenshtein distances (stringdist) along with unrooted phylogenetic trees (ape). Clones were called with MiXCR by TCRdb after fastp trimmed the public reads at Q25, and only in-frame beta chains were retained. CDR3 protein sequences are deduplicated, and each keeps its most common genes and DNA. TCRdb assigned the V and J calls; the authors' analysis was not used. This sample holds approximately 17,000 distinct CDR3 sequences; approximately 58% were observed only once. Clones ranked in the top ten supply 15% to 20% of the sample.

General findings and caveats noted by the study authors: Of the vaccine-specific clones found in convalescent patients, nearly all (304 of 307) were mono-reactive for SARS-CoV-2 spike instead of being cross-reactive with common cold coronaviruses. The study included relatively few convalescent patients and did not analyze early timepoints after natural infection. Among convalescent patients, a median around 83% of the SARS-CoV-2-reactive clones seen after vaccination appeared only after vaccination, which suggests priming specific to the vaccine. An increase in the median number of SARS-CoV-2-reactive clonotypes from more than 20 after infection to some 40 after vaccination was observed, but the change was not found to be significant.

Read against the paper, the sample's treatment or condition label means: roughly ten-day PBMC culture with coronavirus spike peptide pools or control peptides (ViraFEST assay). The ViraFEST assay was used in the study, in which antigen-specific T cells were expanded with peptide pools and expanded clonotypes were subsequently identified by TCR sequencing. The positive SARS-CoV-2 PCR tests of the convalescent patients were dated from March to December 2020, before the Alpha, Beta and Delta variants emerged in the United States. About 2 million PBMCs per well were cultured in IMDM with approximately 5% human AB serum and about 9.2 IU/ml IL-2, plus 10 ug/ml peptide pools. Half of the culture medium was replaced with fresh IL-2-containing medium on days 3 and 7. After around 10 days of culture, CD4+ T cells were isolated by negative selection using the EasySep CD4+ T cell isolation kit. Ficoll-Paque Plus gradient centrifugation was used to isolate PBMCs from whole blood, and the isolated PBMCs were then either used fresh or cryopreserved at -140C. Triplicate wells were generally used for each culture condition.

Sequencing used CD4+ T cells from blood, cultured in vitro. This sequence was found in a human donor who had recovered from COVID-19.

The nucleotides are TGTGCCAGTAGTCACCCCAACCAGGCAGTTTGGGGCAATCAGCCCCAGCATTTT. It translates to CASSHPNQAVWGNQPQHF. This receptor chain uses TRBV19 and TRBJ1-5, with no confidently assigned D gene. The CDR3 spans 18 residues, from the cysteine through the phenylalanine. Only the CDR3 region is kept as DNA, spanning 54 bases read in frame from base 1. V is shortened by 5 bases, J by 2 bases, and the region joining them spans 22 bases. CDR1 and CDR2 are drawn from the germline V gene (reference sequence): LNHDA, SQIVND. The reference TRBV19 and TRBJ1-5 proteins fill in what lies around the CDR3, so the full variable domain reads DGGITQSPKYLFRKEGQNVTLSCEQNLNHDAMYWYRQDPGQGLRLIYYSQIVNDFQKGDIAEGYSVSREKKESFPLTVTSAQKNPTAFYLCASSHPNQAVWGNQPQHFGDGTRLSIL.